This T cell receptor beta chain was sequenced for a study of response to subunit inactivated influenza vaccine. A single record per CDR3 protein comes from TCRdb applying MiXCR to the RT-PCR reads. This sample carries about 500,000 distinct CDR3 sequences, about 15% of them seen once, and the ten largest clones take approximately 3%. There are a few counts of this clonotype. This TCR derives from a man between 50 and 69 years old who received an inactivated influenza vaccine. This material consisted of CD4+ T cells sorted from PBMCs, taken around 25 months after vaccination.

The CDR3 is CSAFGTPAGNIQYF. DNA of the CDR3: TGCAGTGCGTTCGGGACGCCCGCAGGGAACATTCAGTACTTC. This sequence joins TRBV20-1 and TRBJ2-4; D tentatively fits TRBD1 or TRBD2 (5 bases each). Trimming took off 6 bases at V and 7 bases at J, with 19 bases between the two ends. Germline V gene lookup returns CDR1 DFQATT and CDR2 SNEGSKA (reference sequence). CDR3 size: 14 residues.